Listed below are T cell receptor beta chains from one sample, sequenced in a study of blood T cell repertoires in COVID-19. The method was immunoSEQ multiplex PCR; TCRdb's version includes in-frame clones alone and lacks a portion of them. Here the sample spans approximately 150,000 clones, about 81% being singletons. The sequencing input was peripheral blood. The source of these receptors is a woman of 80 years or more with acute or convalescent COVID-19. Each CDR3 is given with its conserved first and last residue. The D gene is left open where the match is weak. A clone size is listed for some rows: how often the clone was seen (once, few, many), or a class if it is expanded.

J gene: TRBJ1-6; clone size: -; D gene: TRBD1; V gene: TRBV4-1; CDR3 protein: CASSQVRTGAYNSPLHF; CDR3 DNA: TGCGCCAGCAGCCAAGTCAGGACAGGCGCGTATAATTCACCCCTCCACTTT
J gene: TRBJ1-5; clone size: -; D gene: -; V gene: TRBV7-6; CDR3 protein: CASSLGGGDQPQHF; CDR3 DNA: TGTGCCAGCAGCTTAGGGGGCGGAGATCAGCCCCAGCATTTT
J gene: TRBJ1-2; clone size: -; D gene: -; V gene: TRBV11-2; CDR3 protein: CASSSRSGVDGYTF; CDR3 DNA: TGTGCCAGCAGCTCCCGTTCAGGGGTTGACGGCTACACCTTC
J gene: TRBJ1-5; clone size: -; D gene: TRBD1; V gene: TRBV6-2/TRBV6-3; CDR3 protein: CASSYNKGQGWFGNQPQHF; CDR3 DNA: TGTGCCAGCAGTTACAATAAGGGACAGGGATGGTTCGGCAATCAGCCCCAGCATTTT
J gene: TRBJ1-5; clone size: -; D gene: TRBD1; V gene: TRBV6-5; CDR3 protein: CASSPRDRDNQPQHF; CDR3 DNA: TGTGCCAGCTCCCCAAGGGACAGGGACAATCAGCCCCAGCATTTT
J gene: TRBJ1-1; clone size: few; D gene: TRBD1; V gene: TRBV6-6; CDR3 protein: CASRDRGQLNTEAFF; CDR3 DNA: TGTGCCAGCAGGGATCGGGGACAGCTGAACACTGAAGCTTTCTTT
J gene: TRBJ1-2; clone size: -; D gene: -; V gene: TRBV7-9; CDR3 protein: CASSSGSRHGYTF; CDR3 DNA: TGTGCCAGCAGCTCGGGATCGAGACATGGCTACACCTTC
J gene: TRBJ2-2; clone size: once; D gene: TRBD1; V gene: TRBV11-2; CDR3 protein: CASSRPGGPGELFF; CDR3 DNA: TGTGCCAGCAGCCGTCCAGGGGGTCCCGGGGAGCTGTTTTTT
J gene: TRBJ2-1; clone size: once; D gene: TRBD2; V gene: TRBV9; CDR3 protein: CASSAWTSGRGYNEQFF; CDR3 DNA: TGTGCCAGCAGCGCATGGACTAGCGGGAGGGGCTACAATGAGCAGTTCTTC
J gene: TRBJ2-7; clone size: -; D gene: -; V gene: TRBV6-5; CDR3 protein: CASSLRDIRFEQYF; CDR3 DNA: TGTGCCAGCAGTTTACGGGACATCCGCTTCGAGCAGTACTTC
J gene: TRBJ1-2; clone size: -; D gene: TRBD1; V gene: TRBV20-1; CDR3 protein: CSARDRLRYHF; CDR3 DNA: TGCAGTGCTAGGGACAGGTTAAGGTACCACTTC
J gene: TRBJ2-4; clone size: once; D gene: TRBD1; V gene: TRBV10-1; CDR3 protein: CAAGLLRDRRYGQYF; CDR3 DNA: TGCGCCGCTGGCCTACTCCGGGACAGGCGTTATGGTCAGTACTTC
J gene: TRBJ1-6; clone size: once; D gene: TRBD1; V gene: TRBV7-2; CDR3 protein: CASSLAGQYNSPLHF; CDR3 DNA: TGTGCCAGCAGCTTAGCGGGACAGTATAATTCACCCCTCCACTTT
J gene: TRBJ1-4; clone size: -; D gene: -; V gene: TRBV4-3; CDR3 protein: CASSQVQGEKLFF; CDR3 DNA: TGCGCCAGCAGCCAAGTCCAGGGCGAAAAACTGTTTTTT
J gene: TRBJ1-2; clone size: -; D gene: -; V gene: TRBV4-3; CDR3 protein: CASSQVFGGAGYTF; CDR3 DNA: TGCGCCAGCAGCCAAGTATTTGGGGGCGCGGGCTACACCTTC
J gene: TRBJ2-5; clone size: -; D gene: TRBD2; V gene: TRBV9; CDR3 protein: CASSAPRGTSGSGETQYF; CDR3 DNA: TGTGCCAGCAGCGCTCCCCGGGGGACTAGCGGGAGTGGAGAGACCCAGTACTTC
J gene: TRBJ1-5; clone size: -; D gene: TRBD1; V gene: TRBV6-2/TRBV6-3; CDR3 protein: CASSLYDRDQPQHF; CDR3 DNA: TGTGCCAGCAGTCTATATGACAGGGATCAGCCCCAGCATTTT
J gene: TRBJ2-1; clone size: -; D gene: TRBD2; V gene: TRBV5-1; CDR3 protein: CASSLARPSGPSYNEQFF; CDR3 DNA: TGCGCCAGCAGCTTGGCCAGGCCTAGCGGCCCCTCCTACAATGAGCAGTTCTTC
J gene: TRBJ2-4; clone size: -; D gene: -; V gene: TRBV5-1; CDR3 protein: CASSSDRKGDIQYF; CDR3 DNA: TGCGCCAGCAGCTCCGACAGGAAGGGGGACATTCAGTACTTC
J gene: TRBJ1-5; clone size: -; D gene: -; V gene: TRBV19; CDR3 protein: CASTKSSNAGNQPQHF; CDR3 DNA: TGTGCCAGTACTAAATCCTCCAACGCTGGCAATCAGCCCCAGCATTTT
J gene: TRBJ1-1; clone size: -; D gene: -; V gene: TRBV9; CDR3 protein: CASSALGAGNTEAFF; CDR3 DNA: TGTGCCAGCAGCGCACTGGGGGCCGGTAACACTGAAGCTTTCTTT
J gene: TRBJ1-2; clone size: few; D gene: -; V gene: TRBV12-3/TRBV12-4; CDR3 protein: CASSLTANYGYTF; CDR3 DNA: TGTGCCAGCAGTTTGACAGCTAACTATGGCTACACCTTC
J gene: TRBJ2-1; clone size: -; D gene: TRBD1; V gene: TRBV4-3; CDR3 protein: CASSTPGQPYNEQFF; CDR3 DNA: TGCGCCAGCAGCACCCCGGGACAGCCCTACAATGAGCAGTTCTTC
J gene: TRBJ2-2; clone size: once; D gene: TRBD1; V gene: TRBV11-2; CDR3 protein: CASSIDRVTGELFF; CDR3 DNA: TGTGCCAGCAGTATTGACAGGGTAACCGGGGAGCTGTTTTTT
J gene: TRBJ1-5; clone size: -; D gene: TRBD1; V gene: TRBV6-5; CDR3 protein: CATPDRDLFGQPQHF; CDR3 DNA: TGTGCCACGCCAGACAGGGACTTGTTTGGTCAGCCCCAGCATTTT
J gene: TRBJ1-5; clone size: -; D gene: TRBD1; V gene: TRBV6-5; CDR3 protein: CASRRTGNNQPQHF; CDR3 DNA: TGTGCCAGCAGACGGACAGGGAACAATCAGCCCCAGCATTTT
J gene: TRBJ2-1; clone size: -; D gene: TRBD2; V gene: TRBV10-2; CDR3 protein: CASSGGYNEQFF; CDR3 DNA: TGCGCCAGCAGCGGGGGGTACAATGAGCAGTTCTTC
J gene: TRBJ1-2; clone size: -; D gene: -; V gene: TRBV29-1; CDR3 protein: CSVDLRDNLPNYGYTF; CDR3 DNA: TGCAGCGTCGATCTCCGGGACAATTTACCAAACTATGGCTACACCTTC
J gene: TRBJ2-7; clone size: once; D gene: TRBD1; V gene: TRBV30; CDR3 protein: CAWSRTGIEQYF; CDR3 DNA: TGTGCCTGGAGCCGGACAGGGATCGAGCAGTACTTC
J gene: TRBJ1-6; clone size: -; D gene: -; V gene: TRBV3-1/TRBV3-2; CDR3 protein: CASSQEGRAPLHF; CDR3 DNA: TGTGCCAGCAGCCAAGAGGGTCGGGCACCCCTCCACTTT
J gene: TRBJ2-1; clone size: -; D gene: -; V gene: TRBV10-3; CDR3 protein: CAITRTNNEQFF; CDR3 DNA: TGTGCCATCACCCGGACTAACAATGAGCAGTTCTTC
J gene: TRBJ1-2; clone size: -; D gene: TRBD1; V gene: TRBV3-1/TRBV3-2; CDR3 protein: CASSHAGTGGEDGYTF; CDR3 DNA: TGTGCCAGCAGCCATGCGGGGACAGGGGGCGAGGATGGCTACACCTTC
J gene: TRBJ2-3; clone size: -; D gene: -; V gene: TRBV5-1; CDR3 protein: CASSFNTDTQYF; CDR3 DNA: TGCGCCAGCAGCTTTAATACAGATACGCAGTATTTT
J gene: TRBJ1-1; clone size: -; D gene: TRBD1; V gene: TRBV29-1; CDR3 protein: CSVDRTGVTEAFF; CDR3 DNA: TGCAGCGTTGACCGGACAGGGGTTACTGAAGCTTTCTTT
J gene: TRBJ1-2; clone size: few; D gene: TRBD1; V gene: TRBV6-5; CDR3 protein: CASSWDRDYGYTF; CDR3 DNA: TGTGCCAGCAGTTGGGACAGGGACTATGGCTACACCTTC
J gene: TRBJ2-1; clone size: -; D gene: -; V gene: TRBV2; CDR3 protein: CASNVWQNSYNEQFF; CDR3 DNA: TGTGCCAGCAATGTATGGCAAAACTCCTACAATGAGCAGTTCTTC
J gene: TRBJ2-1; clone size: -; D gene: TRBD2; V gene: TRBV19; CDR3 protein: CASSIPGLANEQFF; CDR3 DNA: TGTGCCAGTAGTATACCCGGACTAGCCAATGAGCAGTTCTTC
J gene: TRBJ2-7; clone size: -; D gene: TRBD1; V gene: TRBV6-7; CDR3 protein: CASSTGQVGGDEQYF; CDR3 DNA: TGTGCCAGCAGTACCGGACAGGTCGGAGGAGACGAGCAGTACTTC
J gene: TRBJ2-3; clone size: -; D gene: TRBD2; V gene: TRBV19; CDR3 protein: CASSGTSGARDTQYF; CDR3 DNA: TGTGCCAGTAGTGGGACTAGCGGGGCTCGCGATACGCAGTATTTT
J gene: TRBJ2-1; clone size: -; D gene: -; V gene: TRBV7-6; CDR3 protein: CASSLEGRSYNEQFF; CDR3 DNA: TGTGCCAGCAGCTTAGAGGGGAGGTCCTACAATGAGCAGTTCTTC